What follows are 15 T cell receptor beta chains derived from one specimen sequenced in a study of cytomegalovirus exposure and HLA in healthy donors. This PCR relied on a set of 60 Vbeta primers and 13 Jbeta primers. This table comes from immunoSEQ multiplex PCR, and its TCRdb copy is limited to in-frame clones, with some not included. The data show 45,000 or so clones, approximately 78% seen once. The sample taken for sequencing was PBMCs. These receptors were obtained from a woman younger than 45 in good health and CMV-seronegative.

The table lists this clone with a few counts. The J gene is TRBJ1-3, the V gene TRBV7-2; D gene uncertain. The CDR3 loop spans 12 amino acids. V lost 2 bases and J lost 8, with 7 bases in between. Germline-derived CDR1 and CDR2 are SGHTA and FQGNSA. CDR3 residues: CASSLFRDTIYF. In DNA, the CDR3 is TGTGCCAGCAGCTTATTCCGGGACACCATATATTTT.

This clone is medium-sized in the sample. The rearrangement uses TRBV27 and TRBJ2-3; D call uncertain. The CDR3 totals 13 residues. Germline CDR1 reads MNHEY; CDR2 reads SMNVEV (reference sequence). V lost 5 bases and J lost 6, with 12 bases in between. The CDR3 reads CASSISRPDTQYF. The CDR3 nucleotides are TGTGCCAGCAGTATTAGTCGCCCTGATACGCAGTATTTT.

This clone was seen more than once but under ten times. The J gene is TRBJ1-3, the V gene TRBV19; D perhaps matches TRBD1 (6 bases). The V end lost 4 bases, the J end lost 15 bases, and 16 bases lay between the germline ends. Germline V gives CDR1 LNHDA, CDR2 SQIVND (reference sequence). This CDR3 region has 12 residues. The CDR3 loop is CASSTRSGQKYF. CDR3 coding DNA: TGTGCCAGTAGTACCCGATCGGGACAAAAATATTTT.

The chain has TRBV6-5 and TRBJ1-2; no definite D call. Germline V CDR1 and CDR2: MNHEY, SVGAGI. V lost 0 bases and J 4 bases, leaving 9 bases between the germline ends. The CDR3 totals 14 residues. CDR3 coding DNA: TGTGCCAGCAGTTACTCTACGGTTTCCTATGGCTACACCTTC. This encodes CASSYSTVSYGYTF.

CDR3 in amino acids: CAWSTSGHYEQYF. CDR3 DNA: TGTGCCTGGAGTACTAGCGGTCACTACGAGCAGTACTTC. The J gene is TRBJ2-7, the V gene TRBV30, with 8 positions matching TRBD2. This CDR3 has 13 residues. V dropped 2 bases and J dropped 3; count of bases not matched to a gene: 3. Germline-derived CDR1 and CDR2 are GTSNPN and SVGIG (reference sequence).

This clone was seen once. V usage is TRBV7-8 and J usage is TRBJ1-1; 9 positions agree with TRBD1. After removal of 4 bases from V and 0 bases from J, the junction contained 12 bases not matched to a gene. Germline CDR1 reads SGHVS; CDR2 reads FQNEAQ. The CDR3 consists of 18 residues. The CDR3 DNA reads TGTGCCAGCAGCTCGCCGATTTGGACAGGGGCGATGAACACTGAAGCTTTCTTT. It encodes CASSSPIWTGAMNTEAFF.

V usage is TRBV30 and J usage is TRBJ2-3; D is uncertain. The CDR3 is 12 amino acids. Germline V gene sequence: CDR1 GTSNPN, CDR2 SVGIG (reference sequence). V shed 2 bases and J shed 10 bases, with 13 bases lying between them. This CDR3 reads CAWSSEHPSQYF. As DNA, the CDR3 is TGTGCCTGGAGTAGCGAACACCCCTCGCAGTATTTT.

The chain combines TRBV30 with TRBJ1-5; no firm D call. Between the trimmed V and J ends, which lost 1 base and 4 bases, there was a span of 8 bases. The CDR3 contains 13 residues. Germline CDR1 is GTSNPN and CDR2 is SVGIG (reference sequence). The CDR3 DNA follows: TGTGCCTGGAGTGGGGCGGGTAATCAGCCCCAGCATTTT. It yields the protein CAWSGAGNQPQHF.

The V gene is TRBV28, the J gene TRBJ2-5, with a possible D match to TRBD1 (6 bases). Trimming shortened V by 5 bases and J by 4 bases, and 17 bases separated the two germline ends. From germline, CDR1 is MDHEN and CDR2 SYDVKM. The CDR3 spans 15 residues. CDR3 in amino acids: CASSPWTAKGETQYF. In DNA, the CDR3 is TGTGCCAGCAGTCCGTGGACAGCAAAGGGAGAGACCCAGTACTTC.

The CDR3 nucleotides are TGTGCCAGCAGTTACTCGGGGCAGAGTACGGCGCAGTATTTT. It translates to CASSYSGQSTAQYF. The V and J genes are TRBV6-5 and TRBJ2-3, with D possibly TRBD1 on 5 matching bases. The CDR3 extends over 14 amino acids. The germline CDR1 and CDR2 sequences are MNHEY and SVGAGI. The V end was cut by 0 bases, the J end by 10 bases, with 14 bases between.

V usage is TRBV2 and J usage is TRBJ1-3; maybe TRBD1 (5 bases). The CDR3 runs 13 residues. Per the germline V gene, CDR1 is SNHLY and CDR2 is FYNNEI. V was pared by 8 bases and J by 2 bases, with 10 bases between. CDR3 in amino acids: CASQGDAGNTIYF. CDR3 nucleotides: TGTGCCAGCCAGGGTGACGCTGGAAACACCATATATTTT. Based on the CDR3 plus reference TRBV2 and TRBJ1-3, the full variable domain is EPEVTQTPSHQVTQMGQEVILRCVPISNHLYFYWYRQILGQKVEFLVSFYNNEISEKSEIFDDQFSVERPDGSNFTLKIRSTKLEDSAMYFCASQGDAGNTIYFGEGSWLTVV.

The J gene is TRBJ1-2, the V gene TRBV30; a possible D gene is TRBD1 (5 bases). Trimming removed 7 bases from V and 6 bases from J, with 18 bases in between. From germline, CDR1 is GTSNPN and CDR2 SVGIG (reference sequence). This CDR3 contains 13 residues. The CDR3 region is CAFGRGPWDGYTF. As DNA, the CDR3 is TGTGCCTTTGGGAGGGGACCATGGGATGGCTACACCTTC.

This clone was recorded a few times. The chain combines TRBV27 with TRBJ2-3, with TRBD2 matching 8 bases. With 4 bases clipped from V and 6 bases from J, the junction kept 6 bases outside the gene matches. CDR1 MNHEY and CDR2 SMNVEV come from the germline V gene (reference sequence). CDR3 length equals 14 residues. DNA for the CDR3: TGTGCCAGCAGTTCCCCGGGACTAGGCGATACGCAGTATTTT. This translates into CASSSPGLGDTQYF.

This clone has only a few counts. This chain uses TRBV5-1 with TRBJ2-7; weak D call: TRBD2 (6 bases). This CDR3 has 14 amino acids. Germline loops: CDR1 SGHRS, CDR2 YFSETQ. V dropped 0 bases and J dropped 5 bases, with 12 bases sitting between them. This CDR3 is CASSLEGGEDEQYF. The DNA of the CDR3 is TGCGCCAGCAGCTTGGAAGGAGGGGAAGACGAGCAGTACTTC.

The rearrangement links TRBV30 to TRBJ2-1; TRBD1 matches at 9 bases. The CDR3 loop spans 18 amino acids. J was trimmed by 12 bases and V by 0 bases; bases with no gene match: 21. CDR1 is GTSNPN, CDR2 SVGIG, per germline (reference sequence). CDR3 in DNA: TGTGCCTGGAGTGTGACGAAAGGTCGACAGGGGGTGGTGTTCGGGCAGTTCTTC. Protein: CAWSVTKGRQGVVFGQFF.